The 24 T cell receptor beta chains given below trace back to one sample, sequenced in a study of cytomegalovirus exposure and HLA in healthy donors. The PCR ran on 60 Vbeta and 13 Jbeta primers. Libraries were prepared by immunoSEQ multiplex PCR; TCRdb keeps only in-frame clonotypes and omits some of them. The table lists just over 150,000 clones, approximately 80% of them singletons, with 1.9% in the top ten. Sequences were obtained from PBMCs. These receptors all stem from a young man in good health and CMV-seronegative.

The rearrangement uses TRBV10-3 and TRBJ2-7; a weak D match, TRBD1 (6 bases). The germline V gene encodes CDR1 ENHRY and CDR2 SYGVKD. V was shortened by 5 bases and J by 6 bases, with 17 bases between the two germline ends. This CDR3 contains 14 residues. The CDR3 loop is CAISSSLGAAEQYF. DNA for the CDR3: TGTGCCATCAGTTCTAGTCTGGGGGCTGCCGAGCAGTACTTC.

The rearrangement links TRBV27 to TRBJ1-6; 8 nucleotides match TRBD1. The germline V gene has CDR1 MNHEY and CDR2 SMNVEV (reference sequence). This CDR3 is 14 amino acids long. The junction had 2 bases not matched to a gene; V was cut back by 3 bases and J by 7 bases. The CDR3: CASSLTGVNSPLHF. In DNA, the CDR3 is TGTGCCAGCAGTTTGACAGGGGTAAATTCACCCCTCCACTTT.

V and J are TRBV6-1 and TRBJ2-7; possible D gene TRBD2, 5 bases. This CDR3 has 12 amino acids. The germline V gene encodes CDR1 MNHNS and CDR2 SASEGT. V shed 11 bases and J shed 0 bases, with 11 bases lying between them. The DNA of the CDR3 is TGTGCCGGAGGAGAATCCTCCTACGAGCAGTACTTC. The encoded protein is CAGGESSYEQYF.

Here the CDR3 reads CASSASGIQETQYF. DNA for the CDR3: TGTGCCAGCAGCGCATCAGGCATCCAAGAGACCCAGTACTTC. This chain uses TRBV9 with TRBJ2-5; no definite D call. Deletions cut 3 bases from V and 1 base from J, with 10 bases between. This CDR3 comprises 14 residues. Germline loops: CDR1 SGDLS, CDR2 YYNGEE.

V gene TRBV2 combines with J gene TRBJ1-1; no definite D call. V was cut by 10 bases and J by 5 bases, with 20 bases left in between. Germline assignment: CDR1 SNHLY and CDR2 FYNNEI. This CDR3 region has 14 residues. The CDR3 spells CATPRGEGGTEAFF. The CDR3 DNA reads TGTGCCACCCCCCGCGGTGAGGGAGGGACTGAAGCTTTCTTT.

J is TRBJ2-7 and V is TRBV28, with D possibly TRBD1 on 6 matching bases. Germline CDR1 and CDR2: MDHEN and SYDVKM. The CDR3 has 14 residues. V gave up 6 bases and J gave up 3 bases, with 15 bases separating them. CDR3 sequence (DNA): TGTGCCAGCAGGGGATGGGGGCGGAACTACGAGCAGTACTTC. Translated: CASRGWGRNYEQYF. The full variable domain, completed using reference TRBV28 and TRBJ2-7, is DVKVTQSSRYLVKRTGEKVFLECVQDMDHENMFWYRQDPGLGLRLIYFSYDVKMKEKGDIPEGYSVSREKKERFSLILESASTNQTSMYLCASRGWGRNYEQYFGPGTRLTVT.

This chain uses TRBV5-5 with TRBJ1-1; D gene ambiguous. V dropped 7 bases and J dropped 1 base, with 11 bases sitting between them. Germline CDR1 is SGHKS and CDR2 is YYEKEE (reference sequence). The CDR3 spans 13 residues. CDR3 protein: CASERTPNTEAFF. The CDR3 bases are TGTGCCAGCGAACGAACACCGAACACTGAAGCTTTCTTT.

This chain connects TRBV28 to TRBJ2-2; 9 bases agree with TRBD2. Germline values: CDR1 MDHEN, CDR2 SYDVKM. Trimming removed 3 bases from V and 5 bases from J; junction bases left unmatched: 10. The CDR3 totals 17 residues. The CDR3 region is CASSLRLAGIGTGELFF. Written as DNA, the CDR3 is TGTGCCAGCAGTTTGCGGCTAGCGGGAATTGGGACCGGGGAGCTGTTTTTT.

J is TRBJ2-7 and V is TRBV11-1; no firm D call. CDR3 length: 15 residues. Germline V CDR1 and CDR2: SGHAT, FQDESV (reference sequence). The germline V and J ends were trimmed by 3 bases and 2 bases, with 14 bases remaining between them. Here the CDR3 DNA reads TGTGCCAGCAGCTTCTCGGTGCGGTCTGCCTACGAGCAGTACTTC. It translates to CASSFSVRSAYEQYF.

The chain employs TRBV2 and TRBJ1-5; D is unclear. The CDR3 loop spans 13 amino acids. Germline V lookup: CDR1 SNHLY, CDR2 FYNNEI. Trimming removed 3 bases from V and 6 bases from J, with 9 bases in between. CDR3: CASSDTSFQPQHF. For the CDR3, the DNA is TGTGCCAGCAGTGATACTAGCTTTCAGCCCCAGCATTTT.

The CDR3 reads CASSLGRGTFSYEQYF. CDR3 coding DNA: TGTGCCAGCTCTCTGGGTAGGGGGACGTTCTCCTACGAGCAGTACTTC. The J gene is TRBJ2-7, the V gene TRBV7-9, with D possibly being TRBD1 (6 bases). CDR3 length: 16 amino acids. The V gene lost 8 bases and the J gene lost 0 bases, with 20 bases spanning the gap. The V gene's germline CDR1 is SEHNR and CDR2 FQNEAQ (reference sequence).

V and J are TRBV4-2 and TRBJ2-3; tentative D call: TRBD1 (6 bases). Trimming took 4 bases from V and 0 from J, leaving 14 bases between them. The CDR3 sequence is 16 residues long. Per germline, CDR1 LGHNA and CDR2 YNFKEQ. CDR3 sequence reads: CASSLRGYRSTDTQYF. CDR3 nucleotides: TGTGCCAGCAGCCTGAGGGGGTATCGAAGCACAGATACGCAGTATTTT.

The J gene is TRBJ1-2, the V gene TRBV6-6, with D tentatively TRBD1 (5 bases). The CDR3 extends over 14 amino acids. Trimming stripped 5 bases from V and 0 bases from J, with 10 bases between. Germline V lookup: CDR1 MNHNY, CDR2 SVGAGI (reference sequence). Written as DNA, the CDR3 is TGTGCCAGCAGTCAACCGGGGGCTAACTATGGCTACACCTTC. Residues: CASSQPGANYGYTF.

The chain links TRBV19 to TRBJ2-7, with a weak D call TRBD1 (6 bases). V lost 3 bases and J 1 base, leaving 16 bases between the germline ends. CDR1 and CDR2 (germline): LNHDA, SQIVND (reference sequence). There are 16 residues in the CDR3. The CDR3, as DNA: TGTGCCAGTAGTATGGCACAGGGACGGTTATCCTACGAGCAGTACTTC. This encodes CASSMAQGRLSYEQYF.

The rearrangement joins TRBV15 to TRBJ2-5, with D perhaps TRBD1 (5 bases). The better agreement between TRBJ2-7 and the DNA end casts doubt on the J call. The CDR3 has 15 residues. The V gene's germline CDR1 is LNHNV and CDR2 YYDKDF (reference sequence). The CDR3 DNA follows: TGTGCCACCAGCAGAGATCGGCAGGGCTCCTACGAGCAGTACTTC. It translates to CATSRDRQGSYEQYF.

The V gene is TRBV28, the J gene TRBJ1-2, with 7 positions matching TRBD1. V trimming: 6 bases; J trimming: 8 bases; junction bases outside the gene matches: 12. This CDR3 has 14 amino acids. CDR1 MDHEN and CDR2 SYDVKM come from the germline V gene. The DNA of the CDR3 is TGTGCCAGCAGCCGATGGGACAGCCATGGGGGCTACACCTTC. Protein sequence: CASSRWDSHGGYTF.

V and J are TRBV18 and TRBJ2-7, with 11 bases lining up with TRBD1. Per germline, CDR1 KGHSH and CDR2 LQKENI. The CDR3 consists of 15 residues. The V gene end was trimmed by 2 bases and the J gene end by 6 bases; junction bases not matched to a gene: 6. CDR3 amino acids: CASSPSRTGGGEQYF. The CDR3 nucleotides are TGTGCCAGCTCACCAAGTAGGACAGGGGGCGGCGAGCAGTACTTC.

The genes are TRBV7-8 and TRBJ2-6; D unclear. Germline V lookup: CDR1 SGHVS, CDR2 FQNEAQ. This CDR3 is 14 amino acids long. Trimming took off 5 bases at V and 4 bases at J, with 9 bases between the two ends. In DNA, the CDR3 is TGTGCCAGCAGCCCCTCCAGAGGGGCCAACGTCCTGACTTTC. It translates to CASSPSRGANVLTF.

The chain employs TRBV6-1 and TRBJ2-7; TRBD2 might be the D (6 bases). V was shortened by 3 bases and J by 6 bases, with 12 bases between the two germline ends. This CDR3 is 13 amino acids long. Looked up from germline, CDR1 is MNHNS and CDR2 is SASEGT. The CDR3 DNA follows: TGTGCCAGCAGTGAGGGTTGGGGAGGCGAGCAGTACTTC. Translated, it gives CASSEGWGGEQYF.

This sequence joins TRBV10-3 and TRBJ2-5, with D possibly being TRBD1 (6 bases). The CDR3 sequence is 14 residues long. Trimming removed 0 bases at V and 3 bases at J, with 8 bases between. Germline-derived CDR1 and CDR2 are ENHRY and SYGVKD. The chain's CDR3 is CAISESRTEETQYF. The CDR3 DNA sequence: TGTGCCATCAGTGAGTCGAGGACAGAAGAGACCCAGTACTTC.

The rearrangement links TRBV6-5 to TRBJ2-7; D possibly corresponds to TRBD2 (7 bases). CDR1 is MNHEY and CDR2 is SVGAGI in the germline V gene. The CDR3 runs 14 residues. The V end lost 6 bases, the J end lost 2 bases, and 14 bases lay between the germline ends. The CDR3 DNA is TGTGCCAGCAGACCCTTCGGGGGGCCCTACGAGCAGTACTTC. This encodes CASRPFGGPYEQYF.

This rearrangement joins TRBV14 to TRBJ2-1; TRBD2 aligns across 9 bases. Per germline, CDR1 SGHDN and CDR2 FVKESK. After removal of 4 bases from V and 6 bases from J, the junction contained 7 bases not matched to a gene. This CDR3 comprises 15 residues. The CDR3 sequence: CASSPGLARTNEQFF. In nucleotides, the CDR3 is TGTGCCAGCAGCCCGGGACTAGCCCGGACCAATGAGCAGTTCTTC.

This chain links TRBV28 with TRBJ2-7, with D unclear. From germline, CDR1 is MDHEN and CDR2 SYDVKM. V shed 6 bases and J shed 6 bases, with 9 bases lying between them. This CDR3 has 11 amino acids. CDR3 sequence: CASSRVPEQYF. Written as DNA, the CDR3 is TGTGCCAGCAGCCGGGTACCCGAGCAGTACTTC.

The chain couples TRBV2 to TRBJ2-3; 10 nucleotides agree with TRBD1. Looked up from germline, CDR1 is SNHLY and CDR2 is FYNNEI. The length of the CDR3 is 15 residues. With 6 bases clipped from V and 5 bases from J, the junction kept 8 bases outside the gene matches. In DNA form, the CDR3 reads TGTGCCAGCAGCCTGGGACAGGGGACGAAAGATACGCAGTATTTT. This translates into CASSLGQGTKDTQYF.